This TCR beta chain derives from a study of blood T cell repertoires in COVID-19. Study-wide context: COVID-19 samples from acute and convalescent phases originated in the United States, Italy and Spain. PBMCs, B-cell-depleted T cells, or T cells were the source of the cDNA or gDNA that made up the material.

As processed by the authors: Reference gene primer amplification gave estimated nucleated cell counts. Method: immunoSEQ multiplex PCR; TCRdb's copy keeps in-frame clones and lacks some. V and J calls plus clone size are reproduced from that table; the DNA served to infer D and trimming. The sample has 90,000 to 150,000 clones, roughly nine tenths seen once. The sequence derives from a human donor in a cohort sampled during active COVID-19. The sample comprised peripheral blood.

The CDR3 is CASREGTGELFF. The CDR3, as DNA: TGCGCCAGCAGGGAGGGGACCGGGGAGCTGTTTTTT. The gene calls are TRBV5-1 and TRBJ2-2; D is perhaps TRBD2 (6 bases). The CDR3 totals 12 residues. Germline CDR1 SGHRS, CDR2 YFSETQ. Trimming took off 5 bases at V and 5 bases at J, with 7 bases between the two ends.